This entry describes one TCR beta chain. This sample was included in a study of blood T cell repertoires in COVID-19. Grouping used clinical history reported by participants in a survey and questionnaire. In the original workflow: The assay estimated nucleated cells by amplifying reference gene primers. Only in-frame clones appear in the TCRdb table, and some are missing; sequencing was by immunoSEQ multiplex PCR. V, J and clone size reflect that table, while D and trimming were determined from the DNA. The sample records about 160,000 clones, 70% to 90% being singletons. Germline V gene lookup returns CDR1 MDHEN and CDR2 SYDVKM. Trimming cost V 3 bases and J 3 bases, with 17 bases left between them. The CDR3 spans 16 residues.

Input material: PBMCs or T cells enriched from blood (not recorded which). This chain connects TRBV28 to TRBJ1-2, with D perhaps matching TRBD1 (6 bases). The sequence was collected from a woman in her forties or fifties who had recovered from COVID-19. CDR3 amino acids: CASSLGGANADYGYTF. CDR3 nucleotides: TGTGCCAGCAGTTTGGGGGGGGCAAATGCTGACTATGGCTACACCTTC.